This entry lists 9 T cell receptor beta chains sequenced from one sample in a study of graft-versus-host responses after intestinal transplantation. No antigen has been identified for these receptors. The assay was immunoSEQ multiplex PCR, and TCRdb's table has in-frame clones only and misses some. The profile shows approximately 93,000 clones, 80% to 95% of them singletons. The source material was unstimulated CD8+ T cells sorted from spleen or lymph node cells, sampled before transplant. These TCRs come from a human donor who was the organ donor for an intestinal transplant.

This clone was counted only a few times. The gene calls are TRBV4-1 and TRBJ2-7, with D possibly being TRBD1 (6 bases). This CDR3 comprises 14 residues. The ends were cut back, 5 bases at V and 2 bases at J, with 13 bases in the middle. CDR1 is MGHRA and CDR2 is YSYEKL in the germline V gene. CDR3 region: CASSLRQDPYEQYF. CDR3 in DNA: TGCGCCAGCAGCTTAAGACAGGACCCCTACGAGCAGTACTTC.

The CDR3 sequence: CASSPLWAGELNEQFF. CDR3 in DNA: TGTGCCAGCAGCCCTCTGTGGGCGGGAGAATTGAATGAGCAGTTCTTC. This sequence joins TRBV7-3 and TRBJ2-1; 7 positions agree with TRBD2. Germline V gene lookup returns CDR1 SGHTA and CDR2 FQGTGA. This CDR3 has 16 residues. The J segment lost 7 bases and the V segment lost 5 bases, leaving 14 bases of the junction unmatched.

This chain uses TRBV19 with TRBJ2-1; D gene uncertain. Trimming left V 6 bases short and J 2 bases short, with 8 bases between. Germline CDR1 reads LNHDA; CDR2 reads SQIVND (reference sequence). The length of the CDR3 is 13 residues. CDR3 in amino acids: CASRRRPYNEQFF. The CDR3 DNA reads TGTGCCAGTAGACGGCGGCCCTACAATGAGCAGTTCTTC.

This chain uses TRBV19 with TRBJ1-1; 7 positions match TRBD1. Germline V lookup: CDR1 LNHDA, CDR2 SQIVND (reference sequence). The CDR3 covers 14 residues. V lost 5 bases and J lost 6; bases outside the gene matches: 9. CDR3 sequence: CASSVAGGYPEAFF. The CDR3 coding sequence is TGTGCCAGTAGTGTGGCAGGGGGGTACCCTGAAGCTTTCTTT.

The CDR3 DNA reads as TGTGCCAGCAGCTTGGACGTTAACAGCTATGGCTACACCTTC. As protein: CASSLDVNSYGYTF. V usage is TRBV5-6 and J usage is TRBJ1-2; D not certain. Germline V gene sequence: CDR1 SGHDT, CDR2 YYEEEE. The CDR3 runs 14 residues. Trimming shortened V by 0 bases and J by 4 bases, and 10 bases separated the two germline ends.

The rearrangement links TRBV27 to TRBJ2-3; a possible D gene is TRBD2 (5 bases). The CDR3 extends over 16 amino acids. Per the germline V gene, CDR1 is MNHEY and CDR2 is SMNVEV (reference sequence). V dropped 2 bases and J dropped 2 bases, with 14 bases sitting between them. The CDR3: CASSLGPSPSTDTQYF. The CDR3 region has the DNA TGTGCCAGCAGTTTAGGGCCTAGCCCTTCCACAGATACGCAGTATTTT.

This sequence joins TRBV21-1 and TRBJ2-7; the table's D gene call, TRBD1, was not cross checked with the DNA. TRBV21-1 represents a pseudogene. The CDR3 length is 13 residues. CDR3 amino acids: CARGAALGNEQYF. DNA of the CDR3: TGTGCCAGGGGGGCAGCCTTGGGGAACGAGCAGTACTTC.

The chain joins TRBV15 to TRBJ2-7; weak D call: TRBD2 (7 bases). Trimming cost V 5 bases and J 4 bases, with 24 bases left between them. The CDR3 extends over 17 amino acids. Germline assignment: CDR1 LNHNV and CDR2 YYDKDF (reference sequence). The CDR3 DNA is TGTGCCACCAGCGCCGCCTACGGGGGGCAGTCCCCATACGAGCAGTACTTC. It is translated as CATSAAYGGQSPYEQYF.

This chain joins TRBV9 and TRBJ2-3; 7 bases align to TRBD1. V gave up 1 base and J gave up 2 bases; unmatched junction bases: 4. This CDR3 spans 15 amino acids. CDR1 SGDLS and CDR2 YYNGEE come from the germline V gene. The CDR3 region has the DNA TGTGCCAGCAGCGTATACAGGGGTCTCACAGATACGCAGTATTTT. Translation gives CASSVYRGLTDTQYF.